This T cell receptor beta chain was obtained from a study of blood T cell repertoires in COVID-19. Assay: immunoSEQ multiplex PCR; the TCRdb copy retains only in-frame clones and omits some. The sample has some 370,000 clones; about 87% are singletons. With 3 bases removed from V and 4 bases from J, the gap between germline ends came to 10 bases. Germline V lookup: CDR1 SNHLY, CDR2 FYNNEI. The CDR3 loop spans 14 amino acids. The sequencing sample was made of peripheral blood. The chain recombines TRBV2 with TRBJ1-3; D is perhaps TRBD1 (6 bases). The clonotype comes from a woman aged 30 to 39 with COVID-19, enrolled during active disease. CDR3 sequence: CASSEAGAGNTIYF. In DNA form, the CDR3 reads TGTGCCAGCAGTGAGGCAGGGGCAGGAAACACCATATATTTT.